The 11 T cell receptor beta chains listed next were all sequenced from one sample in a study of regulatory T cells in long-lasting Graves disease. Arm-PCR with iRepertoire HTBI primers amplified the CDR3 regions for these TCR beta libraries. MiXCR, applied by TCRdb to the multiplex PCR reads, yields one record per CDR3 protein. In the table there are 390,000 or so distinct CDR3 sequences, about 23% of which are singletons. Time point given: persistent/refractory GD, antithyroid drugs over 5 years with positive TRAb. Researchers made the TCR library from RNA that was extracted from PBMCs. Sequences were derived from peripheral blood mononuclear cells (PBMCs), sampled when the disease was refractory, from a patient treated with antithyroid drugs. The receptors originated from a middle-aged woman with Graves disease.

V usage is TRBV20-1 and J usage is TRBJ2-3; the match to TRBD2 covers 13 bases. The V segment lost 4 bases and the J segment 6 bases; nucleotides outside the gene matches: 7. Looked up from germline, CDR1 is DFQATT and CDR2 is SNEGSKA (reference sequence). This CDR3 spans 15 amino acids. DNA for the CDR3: TGCAGTGCTAAACCCCTGACTAGCGGGAGGGATACGCAGTATTTT. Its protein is CSAKPLTSGRDTQYF.

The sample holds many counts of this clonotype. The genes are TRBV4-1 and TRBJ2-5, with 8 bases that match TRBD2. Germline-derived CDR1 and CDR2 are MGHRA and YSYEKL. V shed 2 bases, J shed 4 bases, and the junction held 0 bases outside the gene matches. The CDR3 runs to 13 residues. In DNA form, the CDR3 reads TGCGCCAGCAGCCAAAGCGGGAGAGAGACCCAGTACTTC. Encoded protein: CASSQSGRETQYF.

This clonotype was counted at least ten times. The CDR3 nucleotides read TGTGCCACCGTCGAGTATGCACAGCCACCACTCGGCGAGCAGTACTTC. Its translation: CATVEYAQPPLGEQYF. The genes are TRBV24-1 and TRBJ2-7; D is ambiguous. V was clipped by 9 bases and J by 6 bases, with 26 bases between them. The CDR3 runs to 16 residues. In germline, CDR1 is KGHDR, CDR2 SFDVKD.

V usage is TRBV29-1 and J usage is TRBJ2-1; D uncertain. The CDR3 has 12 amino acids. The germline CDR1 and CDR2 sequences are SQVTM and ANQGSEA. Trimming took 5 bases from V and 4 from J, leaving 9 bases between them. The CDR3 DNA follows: TGCAGCGTTAGTGAGCCGTACAATGAGCAGTTCTTC. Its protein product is CSVSEPYNEQFF.

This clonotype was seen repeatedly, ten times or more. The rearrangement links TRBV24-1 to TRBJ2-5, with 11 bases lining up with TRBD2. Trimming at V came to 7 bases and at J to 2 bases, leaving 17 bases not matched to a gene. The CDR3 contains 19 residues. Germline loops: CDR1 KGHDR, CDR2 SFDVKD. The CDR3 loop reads CATSDSGTSGSFQQETQYF. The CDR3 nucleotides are TGTGCCACCAGCGACTCCGGTACTAGCGGGAGTTTTCAACAAGAGACCCAGTACTTC.

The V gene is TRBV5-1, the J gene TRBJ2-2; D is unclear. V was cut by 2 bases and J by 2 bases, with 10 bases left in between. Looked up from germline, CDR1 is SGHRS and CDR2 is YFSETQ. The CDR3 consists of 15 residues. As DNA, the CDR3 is TGCGCCAGCAGCTTCCAACGGAGCAACACCGGGGAGCTGTTTTTT. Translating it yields CASSFQRSNTGELFF.

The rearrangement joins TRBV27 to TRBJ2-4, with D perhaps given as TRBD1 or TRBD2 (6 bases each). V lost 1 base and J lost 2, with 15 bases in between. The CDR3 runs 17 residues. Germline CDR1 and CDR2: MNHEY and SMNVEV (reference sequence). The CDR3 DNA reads TGTGCCAGCAGTTTATTGTCCGGGGGCGGAACCAAAAACATTCAGTACTTC. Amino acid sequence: CASSLLSGGGTKNIQYF.

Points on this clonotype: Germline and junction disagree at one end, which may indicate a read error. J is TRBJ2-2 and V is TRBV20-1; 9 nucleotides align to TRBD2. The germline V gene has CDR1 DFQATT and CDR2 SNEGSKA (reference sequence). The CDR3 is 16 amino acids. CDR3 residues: CSARVRLAGHTGELFF. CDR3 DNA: TGCAGCGCTAGAGTTAGGCTAGCGGGACACACCGGGGAGCTGTTTTTT.

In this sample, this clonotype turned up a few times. The CDR3 DNA sequence: TGTGCCAGCAGTTTAATGGCTAGCAGCACCTACAATGAGCAGTTCTTC. It translates to CASSLMASSTYNEQFF. This chain uses TRBV12-3 or TRBV12-4 with TRBJ2-1; maybe TRBD2 (5 bases). Trimming removed 2 bases from V and 2 bases from J, with 13 bases in between. This CDR3 contains 16 residues.

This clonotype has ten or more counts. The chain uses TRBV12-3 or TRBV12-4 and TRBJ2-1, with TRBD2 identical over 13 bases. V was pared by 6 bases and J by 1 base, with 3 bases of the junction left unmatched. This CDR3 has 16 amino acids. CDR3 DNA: TGTGCCAGCAGCCGGACTAGCGGGAGTTCCTACAATGAGCAGTTCTTC. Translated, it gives CASSRTSGSSYNEQFF.

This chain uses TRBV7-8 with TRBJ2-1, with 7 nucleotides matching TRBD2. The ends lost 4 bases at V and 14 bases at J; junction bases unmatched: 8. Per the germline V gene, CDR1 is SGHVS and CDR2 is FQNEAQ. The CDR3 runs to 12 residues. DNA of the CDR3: TGTGCCAGCAGCTACCGGGACTATAATAAGTTCTTC. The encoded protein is CASSYRDYNKFF.